This T cell receptor (beta chain) is drawn from a study of T cell responses to AZD1222 COVID-19 vaccine. Measured with immunoSEQ multiplex PCR; TCRdb has only the in-frame clones, and not every one. The sample includes 150,000 to 200,000 clones, 90% to 95% of them seen just once. CDR1 and CDR2 (germline): GTSNPN, SVGIG (reference sequence). The CDR3 length is 11 residues. V was trimmed by 1 base and J by 4 bases, leaving 4 bases between them. This receptor was taken from an adult in good health. The rearrangement links TRBV30 to TRBJ1-2, with unresolved D. This specimen was peripheral blood, taken on day 0 of AZD1222 vaccination. The CDR3 nucleotides read TGTGCCTGGAGTGGTAGCTATGGCTACACCTTC. Translated: CAWSGSYGYTF. Full variable domain (missing parts from reference TRBV30 and TRBJ1-2): SQTIHQWPATLVQPVGSPLSLECTVEGTSNPNLYWYRQAAGRGLQLLFYSVGIGQISSEVPQNLSASRPQDRQFILSSKKLLLSDSGFYLCAWSGSYGYTFGSGTRLTVV.